The T cell receptor beta chain described here comes from a study of blood T cell repertoires in COVID-19. As for the study in general: Samples of COVID-19 (acute and convalescent) were obtained from the United States, Italy and Spain. PBMCs, B-cell-depleted T cells, or T cells were the source of the cDNA or gDNA that made up the material.

Enrollment of patients from Seattle took place during active infection, with longitudinal follow-up. This CDR3 region has 13 residues. Losses at the gene ends were 7 bases for V and 4 bases for J; bases not matched to a gene: 2. Germline CDR1 LNHDA, CDR2 SQIVND (reference sequence). Original processing methods: Amplification with reference gene primers provided the estimates of nucleated cell counts. TCRdb keeps only in-frame clones here, not all; method: immunoSEQ multiplex PCR. V and J calls and clone size are given by that table; D and trimming were obtained from the DNA. The sample yields roughly 130,000 clones, about 85% seen once.

Sequenced sample: peripheral blood. The sequence was collected from a human donor with COVID-19, enrolled during active disease. The donor label of this sample is uncertain. The chain has TRBV19 and TRBJ2-3, with 10 bases fitting TRBD1. The CDR3 is CASTTGGADTQYF. In DNA form, the CDR3 reads TGTGCCAGTACGACAGGGGGCGCAGATACGCAGTATTTT.